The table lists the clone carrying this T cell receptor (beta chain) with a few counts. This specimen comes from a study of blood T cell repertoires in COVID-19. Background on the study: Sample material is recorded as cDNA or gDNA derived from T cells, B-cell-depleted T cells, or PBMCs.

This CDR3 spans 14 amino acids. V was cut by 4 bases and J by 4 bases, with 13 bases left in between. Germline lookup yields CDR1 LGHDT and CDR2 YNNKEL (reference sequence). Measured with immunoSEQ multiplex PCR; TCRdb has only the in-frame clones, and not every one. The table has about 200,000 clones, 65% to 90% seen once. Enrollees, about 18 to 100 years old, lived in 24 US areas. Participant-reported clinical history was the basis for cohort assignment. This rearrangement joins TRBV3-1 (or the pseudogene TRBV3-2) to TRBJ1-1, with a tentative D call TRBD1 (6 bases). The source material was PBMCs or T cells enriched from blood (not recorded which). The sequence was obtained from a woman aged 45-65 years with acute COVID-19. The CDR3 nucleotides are TGTGCCAGCAGCCTAAATACAGGGCTCACTGAAGCTTTCTTT. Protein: CASSLNTGLTEAFF.